Listed here are 12 T cell receptor beta chains from one sample, sequenced in a study of blood T cell repertoires in COVID-19. Assay: immunoSEQ multiplex PCR; the TCRdb copy retains only in-frame clones and omits some. There are 90,000 to 150,000 clones in the sample; 85% to 90% occur only once, and roughly 7.9% lies in the top ten. Specimen: peripheral blood. All receptors derive from an older man who had recovered from COVID-19.

The gene calls are TRBV28 and TRBJ1-2; 8 bases align to TRBD1. Germline CDR1 reads MDHEN; CDR2 reads SYDVKM. The junction had 12 bases not matched to a gene; V was cut back by 4 bases and J by 2 bases. The CDR3 is 17 amino acids. CDR3 DNA: TGTGCCAGCAGTTCAACAGGGGGTGGACAGGGCAACTATGGCTACACCTTC. Translated: CASSSTGGGQGNYGYTF.

The genes are TRBV29-1 and TRBJ2-1; 9 bases map to TRBD1. This CDR3 contains 13 residues. CDR1 SQVTM and CDR2 ANQGSEA come from the germline V gene. V was pared by 7 bases and J by 4 bases, with 5 bases of the junction left unmatched. The CDR3: CSATGQGYNEQFF. The DNA for the CDR3 is TGCAGCGCCACAGGACAGGGGTACAATGAGCAGTTCTTC.

This clone was seen a few times. The chain carries TRBV5-1 and TRBJ2-7; D may be TRBD1 (6 bases). The V end was cut by 4 bases, the J end by 6 bases, with 14 bases between. Germline V gene data show CDR1 as SGHRS and CDR2 as YFSETQ. CDR3 length: 13 residues. In DNA form, the CDR3 reads TGCGCCAGCAGCCTAGAATGGGGGCTCGAGCAGTACTTC. Amino acid sequence: CASSLEWGLEQYF.

This clone was seen more than once but under ten times. The CDR3 bases are TGCGCCAGCAGCCAGGGCCGGTCCGGCTTAACGTACCAAGAGACCCAGTACTTC. It codes for CASSQGRSGLTYQETQYF. The V gene is TRBV4-1, the J gene TRBJ2-5; D ambiguous. The germline gives CDR1 MGHRA, CDR2 YSYEKL. Trimming stripped 3 bases from V and 0 bases from J, with 20 bases between. CDR3 length: 18 amino acids.

For the CDR3, the DNA is TGTGCCTGGAGGAGGGGGACTAGCGGGTCCTACGAGCAGTACTTC. Protein sequence: CAWRRGTSGSYEQYF. V gene TRBV30 combines with J gene TRBJ2-7; 12 positions match TRBD2. The junction had 4 bases not matched to a gene; V was cut back by 3 bases and J by 1 base. Germline V gene sequence: CDR1 GTSNPN, CDR2 SVGIG (reference sequence). The CDR3 sequence is 15 residues long.

For the CDR3, the DNA is TGTGCCGTACGTCGGGTTGAGAGGGGGACTGAAGCTTTCTTT. This codes for CAVRRVERGTEAFF. The J gene is TRBJ1-1, the V gene TRBV6-5, with a tentative D call TRBD1 (6 bases). V was pared by 11 bases and J by 5 bases, with 21 bases between. This CDR3 region has 14 residues. CDR1 and CDR2 from the germline V gene are MNHEY and SVGAGI.

The genes are TRBV10-3 and TRBJ2-1; a possible D gene is TRBD2 (5 bases). The V and J ends lost 4 bases and 7 bases respectively, with 11 bases between them. The CDR3 totals 13 residues. Looked up from germline, CDR1 is ENHRY and CDR2 is SYGVKD. This chain's CDR3 is CAISGAGENEQFF. Here the CDR3 DNA reads TGTGCCATCAGTGGGGCCGGGGAGAATGAGCAGTTCTTC.

The CDR3 DNA is TGTGCCAGCAGGGGACTAGAAGAGTGGGAGACCGGGGAGCTGTTTTTT. Translated: CASRGLEEWETGELFF. The chain employs TRBV2 and TRBJ2-2, with 8 bases aligning to TRBD2. V was clipped by 6 bases and J by 5 bases; unmatched bases: 11. The CDR3 contains 16 residues. From germline, CDR1 is SNHLY and CDR2 FYNNEI.

This clone came up a few times. V and J are TRBV10-1 and TRBJ2-3; D unclear. V gave up 6 bases and J gave up 0 bases, with 7 bases separating them. This CDR3 comprises 13 residues. From germline, CDR1 is WNHNN and CDR2 SYGVQD (reference sequence). The CDR3 DNA is TGCGCCAGCAGCCCGACTAGCACAGATACGCAGTATTTT. Translating it yields CASSPTSTDTQYF.

This rearrangement joins TRBV5-1 to TRBJ1-4, with D perhaps matching TRBD1 (6 bases). The germline V gene has CDR1 SGHRS and CDR2 YFSETQ. This CDR3 is 14 amino acids long. V gave up 2 bases and J gave up 6 bases, with 11 bases separating them. CDR3 in amino acids: CASSLQGLDEKLFF. DNA of the CDR3: TGCGCCAGCAGCTTACAGGGCCTGGATGAAAAACTGTTTTTT.

The chain employs TRBV23-1 and TRBJ2-5; D is possibly TRBD2 (6 bases). TRBV23-1 carries the ORF label, with uncertain function. The CDR3 contains 10 residues. DNA for the CDR3: TGCAGGGTAGGAGGGGAGACCCAGTACTTC. It encodes CRVGGETQYF.

The J gene is TRBJ2-7, the V gene TRBV19, with D tentatively TRBD2 (7 bases). The CDR3 consists of 13 residues. Germline V gives CDR1 LNHDA, CDR2 SQIVND (reference sequence). V was clipped by 4 bases and J by 5 bases, with 12 bases between them. The CDR3 DNA sequence: TGTGCCAGTAGTACGCGGGGGCTCGACGAGCAGTACTTC. Its translation: CASSTRGLDEQYF.